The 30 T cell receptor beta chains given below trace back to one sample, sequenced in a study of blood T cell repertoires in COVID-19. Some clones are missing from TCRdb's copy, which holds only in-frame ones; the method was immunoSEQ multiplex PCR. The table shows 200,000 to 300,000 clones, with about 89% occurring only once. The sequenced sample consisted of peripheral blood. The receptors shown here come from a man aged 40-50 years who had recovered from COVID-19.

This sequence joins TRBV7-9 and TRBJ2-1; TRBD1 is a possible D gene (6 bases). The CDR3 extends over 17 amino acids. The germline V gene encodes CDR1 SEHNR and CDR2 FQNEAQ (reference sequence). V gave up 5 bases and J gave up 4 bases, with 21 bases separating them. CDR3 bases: TGTGCCAGCAGCATCCACAGGGTGGATTTGGGGTACAATGAGCAGTTCTTC. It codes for CASSIHRVDLGYNEQFF.

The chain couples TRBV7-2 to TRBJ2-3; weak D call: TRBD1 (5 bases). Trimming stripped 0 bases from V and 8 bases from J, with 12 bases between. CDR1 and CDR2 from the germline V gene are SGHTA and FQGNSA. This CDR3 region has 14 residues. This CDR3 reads CASSLADSRRTQYF. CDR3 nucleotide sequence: TGTGCCAGCAGCTTAGCAGACAGCCGGCGTACGCAGTATTTT.

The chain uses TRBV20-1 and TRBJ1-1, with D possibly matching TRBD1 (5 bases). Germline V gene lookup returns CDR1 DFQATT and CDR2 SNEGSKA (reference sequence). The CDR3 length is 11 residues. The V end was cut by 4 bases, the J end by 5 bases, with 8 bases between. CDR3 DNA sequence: TGCAGTGCTAAGGGGTGGACTGAAGCTTTCTTT. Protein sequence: CSAKGWTEAFF.

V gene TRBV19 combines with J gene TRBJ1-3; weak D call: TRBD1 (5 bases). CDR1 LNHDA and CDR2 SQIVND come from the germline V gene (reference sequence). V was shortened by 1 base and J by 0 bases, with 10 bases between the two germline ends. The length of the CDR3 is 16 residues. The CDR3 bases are TGTGCCAGTAGTATAGGGGAGGGGATCTCTGGAAACACCATATATTTT. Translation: CASSIGEGISGNTIYF.

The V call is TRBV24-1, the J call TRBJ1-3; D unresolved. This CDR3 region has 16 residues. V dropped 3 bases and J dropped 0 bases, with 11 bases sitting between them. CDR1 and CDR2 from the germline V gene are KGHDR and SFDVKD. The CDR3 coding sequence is TGTGCCACCAGTGATATTTCGGGGATCTCTGGAAACACCATATATTTT. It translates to CATSDISGISGNTIYF.

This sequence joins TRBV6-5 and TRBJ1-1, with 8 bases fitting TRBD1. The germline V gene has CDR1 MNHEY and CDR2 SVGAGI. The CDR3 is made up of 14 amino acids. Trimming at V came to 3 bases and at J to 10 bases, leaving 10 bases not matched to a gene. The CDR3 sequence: CASSYYGQGAAAFF. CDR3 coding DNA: TGTGCCAGCAGTTATTATGGGCAGGGGGCGGCAGCTTTCTTT.

The CDR3 DNA reads as TGTGCCAGCAGCCAGACAGGGTCTGGGGCCAACGTCCTGACTTTC. It specifies CASSQTGSGANVLTF. The rearrangement joins TRBV3-1 (or the pseudogene TRBV3-2) to TRBJ2-6, with 7 positions matching TRBD1. The CDR3 is made up of 15 amino acids. The germline V gene has CDR1 LGHDT and CDR2 YNNKEL (reference sequence). V shed 3 bases and J 1 base; nucleotides not matched to a gene: 0.

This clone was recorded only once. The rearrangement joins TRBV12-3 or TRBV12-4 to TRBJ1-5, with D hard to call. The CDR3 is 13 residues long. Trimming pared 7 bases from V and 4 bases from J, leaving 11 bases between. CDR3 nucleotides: TGTGCCAGCACCCAAACCCGGAATCAGCCCCAGCATTTT. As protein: CASTQTRNQPQHF.

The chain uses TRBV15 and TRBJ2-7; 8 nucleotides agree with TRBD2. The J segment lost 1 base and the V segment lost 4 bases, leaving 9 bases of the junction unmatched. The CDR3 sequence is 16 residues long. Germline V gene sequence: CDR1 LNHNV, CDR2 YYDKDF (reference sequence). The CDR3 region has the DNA TGTGCCACCAGCAAGGGGGGCGGGAGGAGGTCCTACGAGCAGTACTTC. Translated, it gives CATSKGGGRRSYEQYF.

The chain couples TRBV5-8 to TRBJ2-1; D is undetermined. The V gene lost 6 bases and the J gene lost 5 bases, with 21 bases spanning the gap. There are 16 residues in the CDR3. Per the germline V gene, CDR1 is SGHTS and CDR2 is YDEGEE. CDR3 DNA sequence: TGTGCCAGCATGCTACCCCATGGAACAGATAACAATGAGCAGTTCTTC. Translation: CASMLPHGTDNNEQFF.

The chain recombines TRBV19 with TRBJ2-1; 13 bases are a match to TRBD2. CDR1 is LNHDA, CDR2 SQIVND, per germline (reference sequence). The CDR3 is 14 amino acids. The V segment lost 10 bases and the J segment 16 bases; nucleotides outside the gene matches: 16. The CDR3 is CATSFGTSGTLAFF. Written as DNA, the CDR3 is TGTGCCACCTCCTTCGGGACTAGCGGGACCCTTGCATTCTTC.

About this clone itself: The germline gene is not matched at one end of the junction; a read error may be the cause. The CDR3 DNA reads TGTGCCAGCAGCTTAGCTGTCGGGACAGCTGGAGACACCATATATTTT. Its protein is CASSLAVGTAGDTIYF. The chain has TRBV7-8 and TRBJ1-3; 7 bases agree with TRBD1. This CDR3 spans 16 amino acids. CDR1 is SGHVS, CDR2 FQNEAQ, per germline.

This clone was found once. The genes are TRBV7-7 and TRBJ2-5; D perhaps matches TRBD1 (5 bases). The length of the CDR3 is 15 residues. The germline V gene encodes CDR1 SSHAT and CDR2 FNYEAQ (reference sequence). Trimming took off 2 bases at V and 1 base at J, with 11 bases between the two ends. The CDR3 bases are TGTGCCAGCAGCTTAAGGGGTGCAGTCCAAGAGACCCAGTACTTC. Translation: CASSLRGAVQETQYF.

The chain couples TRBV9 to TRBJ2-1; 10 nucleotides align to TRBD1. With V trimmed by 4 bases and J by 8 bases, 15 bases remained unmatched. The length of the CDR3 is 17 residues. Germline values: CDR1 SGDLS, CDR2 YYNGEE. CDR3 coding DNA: TGTGCCAGCAGCCACGGGACAGGGGAAGGGACGGAATATGAGCAGTTCTTC. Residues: CASSHGTGEGTEYEQFF.

The CDR3 sequence is CASSLDGRGLGEQYF. The DNA of the CDR3 is TGCGCCAGCAGCTTGGACGGCAGGGGGCTGGGGGAGCAGTACTTC. The chain is built from TRBV5-1 and TRBJ2-7; 8 bases are a match to TRBD1. Germline V gene lookup returns CDR1 SGHRS and CDR2 YFSETQ. The V and J ends lost 0 bases and 7 bases, in that order; junction bases with no gene match: 9. CDR3 length: 15 amino acids.

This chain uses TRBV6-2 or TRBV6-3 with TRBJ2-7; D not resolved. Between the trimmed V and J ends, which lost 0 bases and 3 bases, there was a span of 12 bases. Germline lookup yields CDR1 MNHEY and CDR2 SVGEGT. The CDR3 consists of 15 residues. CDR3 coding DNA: TGTGCCAGCAGTTACTCGCTCTCAGTTAACTACGAGCAGTACTTC. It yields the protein CASSYSLSVNYEQYF.

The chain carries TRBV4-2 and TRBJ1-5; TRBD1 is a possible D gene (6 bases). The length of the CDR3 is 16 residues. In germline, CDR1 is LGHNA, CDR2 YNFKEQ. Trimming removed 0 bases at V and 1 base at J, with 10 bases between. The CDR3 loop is CASSQETGISNQPQHF. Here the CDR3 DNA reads TGTGCCAGCAGCCAAGAAACAGGGATAAGCAATCAGCCCCAGCATTTT.

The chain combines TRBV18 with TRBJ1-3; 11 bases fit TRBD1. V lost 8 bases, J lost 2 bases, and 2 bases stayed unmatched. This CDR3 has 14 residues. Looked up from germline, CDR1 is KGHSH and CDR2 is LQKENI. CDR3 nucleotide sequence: TGTGCCAGCGCGGGACAGGGGGCTGGAAACACCATATATTTT. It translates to CASAGQGAGNTIYF.

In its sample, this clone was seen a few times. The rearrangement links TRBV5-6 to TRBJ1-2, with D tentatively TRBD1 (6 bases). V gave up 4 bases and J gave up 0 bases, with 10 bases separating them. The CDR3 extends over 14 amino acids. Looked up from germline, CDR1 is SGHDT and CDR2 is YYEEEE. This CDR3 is CASSPRGPNYGYTF. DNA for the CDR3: TGTGCCAGCAGCCCCAGGGGCCCTAACTATGGCTACACCTTC.

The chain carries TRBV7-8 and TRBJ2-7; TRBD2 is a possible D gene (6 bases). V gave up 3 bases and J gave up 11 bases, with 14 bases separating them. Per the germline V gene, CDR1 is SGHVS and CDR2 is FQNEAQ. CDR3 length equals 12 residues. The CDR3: CASSFVPGRKYF. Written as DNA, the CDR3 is TGTGCCAGCAGCTTCGTCCCAGGGAGGAAGTACTTC.

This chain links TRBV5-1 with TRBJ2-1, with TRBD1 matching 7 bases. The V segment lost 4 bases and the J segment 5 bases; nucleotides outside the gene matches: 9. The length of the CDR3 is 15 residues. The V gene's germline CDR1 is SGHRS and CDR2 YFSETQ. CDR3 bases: TGCGCCAGCAGCGCCTACAGGGGCTCGAACAATGAGCAGTTCTTC. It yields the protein CASSAYRGSNNEQFF.

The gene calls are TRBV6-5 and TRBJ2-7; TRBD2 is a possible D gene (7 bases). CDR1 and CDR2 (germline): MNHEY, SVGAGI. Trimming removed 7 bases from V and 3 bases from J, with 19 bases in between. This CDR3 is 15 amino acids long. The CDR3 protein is CASMAWGGQSYEQYF. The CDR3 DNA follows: TGTGCCAGCATGGCTTGGGGGGGGCAGAGCTACGAGCAGTACTTC.

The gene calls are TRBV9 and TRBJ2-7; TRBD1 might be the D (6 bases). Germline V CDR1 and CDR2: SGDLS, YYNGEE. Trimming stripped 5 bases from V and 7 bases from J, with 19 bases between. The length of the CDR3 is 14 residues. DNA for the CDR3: TGTGCCAGCAGTCCCCTCCCGACAGGACCAGAGCAGTACTTC. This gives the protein CASSPLPTGPEQYF.

The CDR3 loop is CASSLVQSSTDTQYF. CDR3 nucleotides: TGTGCCAGCAGCTTAGTACAGTCTAGCACAGATACGCAGTATTTT. The chain links TRBV7-2 to TRBJ2-3; no firm D call. From germline, CDR1 is SGHTA and CDR2 FQGNSA. The germline V and J ends were trimmed by 1 base and 0 bases, with 8 bases remaining between them. This CDR3 spans 15 amino acids.

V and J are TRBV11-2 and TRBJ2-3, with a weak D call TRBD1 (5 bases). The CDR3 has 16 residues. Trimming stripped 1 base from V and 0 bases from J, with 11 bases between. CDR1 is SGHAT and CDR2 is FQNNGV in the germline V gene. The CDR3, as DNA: TGTGCCAGCAGCTTAGCCCCAGGGCCTAGCACAGATACGCAGTATTTT. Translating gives CASSLAPGPSTDTQYF.

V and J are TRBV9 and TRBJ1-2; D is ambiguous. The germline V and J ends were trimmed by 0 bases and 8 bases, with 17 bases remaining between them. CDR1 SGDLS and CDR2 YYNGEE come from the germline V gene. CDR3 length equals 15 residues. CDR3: CASSVVPKGGRGYTF. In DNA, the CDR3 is TGTGCCAGCAGCGTAGTCCCAAAAGGAGGGCGAGGCTACACCTTC.

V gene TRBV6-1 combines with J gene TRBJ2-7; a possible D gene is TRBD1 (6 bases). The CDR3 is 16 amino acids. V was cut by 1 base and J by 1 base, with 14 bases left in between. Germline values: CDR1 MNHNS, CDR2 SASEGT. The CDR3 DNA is TGTGCCAGCAGTGAAGGATGGGGGCGGGCTTCCTACGAGCAGTACTTC. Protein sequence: CASSEGWGRASYEQYF.

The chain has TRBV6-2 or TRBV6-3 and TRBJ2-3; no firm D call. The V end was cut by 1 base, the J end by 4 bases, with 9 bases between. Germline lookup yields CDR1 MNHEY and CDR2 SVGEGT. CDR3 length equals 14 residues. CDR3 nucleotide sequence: TGTGCCAGCAGTTACTTTAGCCTAGCAGATACGCAGTATTTT. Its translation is CASSYFSLADTQYF.

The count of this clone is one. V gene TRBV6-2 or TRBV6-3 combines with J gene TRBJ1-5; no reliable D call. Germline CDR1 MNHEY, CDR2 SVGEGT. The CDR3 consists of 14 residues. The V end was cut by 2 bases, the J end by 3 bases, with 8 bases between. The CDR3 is CASSYEQNNQPQHF. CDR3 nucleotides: TGTGCCAGCAGTTACGAACAGAACAATCAGCCCCAGCATTTT.

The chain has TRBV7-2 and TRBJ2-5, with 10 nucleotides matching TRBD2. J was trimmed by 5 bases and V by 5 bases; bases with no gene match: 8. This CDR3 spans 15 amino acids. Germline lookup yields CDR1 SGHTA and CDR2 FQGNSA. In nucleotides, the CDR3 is TGTGCCAGCAGCACGAGCGGGGGGGCCCAGGAGACCCAGTACTTC. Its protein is CASSTSGGAQETQYF.